The text below deals with one T cell receptor (beta chain). This CDR3 is built from 16 residues. Germline loops: CDR1 SGHDT, CDR2 YYEEEE. Trimming shortened V by 0 bases and J by 2 bases, and 13 bases separated the two germline ends. The sample is drawn from a study of Ad26.COV2.S vaccination and SARS-CoV-2 variants. Treatment denoted: about 20 received Ad26.COV2.S at low or high dose, single or two shots; 5 received placebo; per-sample allocation not given. Material that was analyzed had been drawn on day 63 after the first vaccine or placebo injection. Only in-frame clones appear in the TCRdb table, and some are missing; sequencing was by immunoSEQ multiplex PCR. The table lists 350,000 to 500,000 clones, about 92% of them singletons, with less than 5.5% in the top ten.

The V gene is TRBV5-6, the J gene TRBJ2-3, with D possibly being TRBD2 (6 bases). The specimen was peripheral blood, collected in a trial of Ad26.COV2.S vaccine versus placebo. This clonotype originated in a person between 18 and 65 years old who received the Ad26.COV2.S COVID-19 vaccine or a placebo. CDR3 sequence (DNA): TGTGCCAGCAGCTTGGTCCGGGAGTCGTTCACAGATACGCAGTATTTT. Its protein is CASSLVRESFTDTQYF. Filled out from reference TRBV5-6 and TRBJ2-3, the complete variable domain reads DAGVTQSPTHLIKTRGQQVTLRCSPKSGHDTVSWYQQALGQGPQFIFQYYEEEERQRGNFPDRFSGHQFPNYSSELNVNALLLGDSALYLCASSLVRESFTDTQYFGPGTRLTVL.